This T cell receptor (beta chain) is from a study of blood T cells in healthy people across ages. This clonotype was counted a few times. Unmatched junction bases numbered 9, after V lost 1 base and J lost 5 bases. The CDR3 length is 17 residues. The germline gives CDR1 SGHTA, CDR2 FQGNSA. Sample-barcoded 5' priming and a J-beta primer mix drove a second PCR of about 6 to 12 cycles. TCRdb ran MiXCR on the 5' RACE reads and lists one entry per CDR3 protein. This sample has about 780,000 distinct CDR3 sequences; under 80% occur once, and the top ten carry 25% to 35%. The receptor was isolated from a man aged 30 to 45 in good health. The source material was blood. The chain is built from TRBV7-2 and TRBJ2-5; 11 positions match TRBD2. The chain's CDR3 is CASSLVGLAVGGETQYF. The CDR3 nucleotides are TGTGCCAGCAGCTTAGTGGGACTAGCGGTGGGGGGGGAGACCCAGTACTTC.